A single sample gave rise to the 23 T cell receptor beta chains below, sequenced in a study of vaccination and CD4 T cells after COVID-19. TCRdb ran MiXCR on the PCR reads and lists one entry per CDR3 protein. The sample includes approximately 17,000 distinct CDR3 sequences, about 60% of them seen just once. Sequenced material: CD4+ T cells from blood, taken after SARS-CoV-2 vaccination. The receptors derive from a human donor who had recovered from COVID-19.

This chain connects TRBV7-8 to TRBJ2-2, with 10 positions matching TRBD2. This CDR3 spans 18 amino acids. The germline V gene encodes CDR1 SGHVS and CDR2 FQNEAQ. Germline trimming cut 5 bases from V and 4 bases from J; bases unmatched to any gene: 13. In nucleotides, the CDR3 is TGTGCCAGCAGCCCGAGAGGCGCTAGCGGGAGAGGCACCGGGGAGCTGTTTTTT. Amino acid sequence: CASSPRGASGRGTGELFF.

The CDR3 DNA sequence: TGCAGTGCACTCAGGACCGCGTTTTACGAGCAGTACTTC. This sequence encodes CSALRTAFYEQYF. The chain carries TRBV20-1 and TRBJ2-7; no firm D call. V was clipped by 6 bases and J by 4 bases, with 16 bases between them. CDR3 length equals 13 residues. Germline CDR1 and CDR2: DFQATT and SNEGSKA (reference sequence).

The chain couples TRBV19 to TRBJ1-4; TRBD1 matches at 8 bases. This CDR3 region has 14 residues. Germline CDR1 LNHDA, CDR2 SQIVND (reference sequence). V trimming: 4 bases; J trimming: 7 bases; junction bases outside the gene matches: 5. The CDR3 region has the DNA TGTGCCAGTAGTAGAACAGGGGGGCGTGAAAAACTGTTTTTT. The encoded protein is CASSRTGGREKLFF.

The J gene is TRBJ2-2, the V gene TRBV5-1; the match to TRBD1 covers 8 bases. The V and J ends lost 4 bases and 4 bases, in that order; junction bases with no gene match: 6. The CDR3 consists of 15 residues. The germline CDR1 and CDR2 sequences are SGHRS and YFSETQ. CDR3: CASSRRTGITGELFF. As DNA, the CDR3 is TGCGCCAGCAGCCGCAGGACAGGGATCACCGGGGAGCTGTTTTTT.

This chain links TRBV20-1 with TRBJ2-3; D possibly uses TRBD1 or TRBD2 (5 bases each). The germline CDR1 and CDR2 sequences are DFQATT and SNEGSKA (reference sequence). The CDR3 consists of 16 residues. The V end was cut by 3 bases, the J end by 0 bases, with 16 bases between. The DNA of the CDR3 is TGCAGTGCTAGCGCGAATTTTGGGGACAGCACAGATACGCAGTATTTT. Encoded protein: CSASANFGDSTDTQYF.

There are a few counts of this clonotype. The CDR3 nucleotides are TGTGCCAGCAGTCCGAACCTCTATCAGCCCCAGCATTTT. It encodes CASSPNLYQPQHF. V and J are TRBV2 and TRBJ1-5, with unresolved D. The CDR3 spans 13 residues. Germline V gene lookup returns CDR1 SNHLY and CDR2 FYNNEI. The ends were cut back, 5 bases at V and 5 bases at J, with 10 bases in the middle.

This chain uses TRBV10-1 with TRBJ2-3; 8 positions match TRBD2. Losses at the gene ends were 0 bases for V and 4 bases for J; bases not matched to a gene: 6. The germline gives CDR1 WNHNN, CDR2 SYGVQD (reference sequence). This CDR3 region has 16 residues. The chain's CDR3 is CASSESLAGSADTQYF. As DNA, the CDR3 is TGCGCCAGCAGTGAGTCTTTAGCGGGATCGGCAGATACGCAGTATTTT.

In this sample, this clonotype turned up a few times. This rearrangement joins TRBV27 to TRBJ1-5; TRBD1 is a possible D gene (6 bases). Trimming stripped 2 bases from V and 2 bases from J, with 7 bases between. The CDR3 contains 14 residues. Germline assignment: CDR1 MNHEY and CDR2 SMNVEV (reference sequence). The CDR3 DNA follows: TGTGCCAGCAGTTTAGGGGGGCGCAATCAGCCCCAGCATTTT. It is translated as CASSLGGRNQPQHF.

The table lists this clonotype with a few counts. The chain employs TRBV20-1 and TRBJ2-2; D is uncertain. V was trimmed by 3 bases and J by 4 bases, leaving 9 bases between them. There are 13 residues in the CDR3. Per germline, CDR1 DFQATT and CDR2 SNEGSKA (reference sequence). In DNA, the CDR3 is TGCAGTGCTAGGACTTTTTCCACCGGGGAGCTGTTTTTT. It translates to CSARTFSTGELFF.

This chain joins TRBV7-9 and TRBJ2-5; unclear D gene. V was clipped by 3 bases and J by 1 base, with 12 bases between them. Germline V gene data show CDR1 as SEHNR and CDR2 as FQNEAQ (reference sequence). The CDR3 totals 15 residues. The CDR3 nucleotides read TGTGCCAGCAGCTTCTATGGAAGCTTCCAAGAGACCCAGTACTTC. Its protein is CASSFYGSFQETQYF.

V usage is TRBV7-9 and J usage is TRBJ2-5; D is undetermined. Per germline, CDR1 SEHNR and CDR2 FQNEAQ (reference sequence). Trimming removed 3 bases at V and 0 bases at J, with 20 bases between. The CDR3 length is 18 residues. DNA of the CDR3: TGTGCCAGCAGCTTTTCTCCGACTGCCCGAAAACACCAAGAGACCCAGTACTTC. Its translation is CASSFSPTARKHQETQYF.

The chain employs TRBV30 and TRBJ2-5, with TRBD1 as a possible D gene (5 bases). This CDR3 is 13 amino acids long. Deletions cut 3 bases from V and 5 bases from J, with 13 bases between. Germline V gene sequence: CDR1 GTSNPN, CDR2 SVGIG (reference sequence). The CDR3 loop is CAWRARTTETQYF. The DNA of the CDR3 is TGTGCCTGGAGGGCCCGGACAACGGAGACCCAGTACTTC.

The rearrangement joins TRBV25-1 to TRBJ2-5, with a possible D match to TRBD1 (5 bases). The CDR3 has 11 residues. CDR1 is MGHDK, CDR2 SYGVNS, per germline. V was shortened by 11 bases and J by 8 bases, with 15 bases between the two germline ends. This CDR3 is CARGHVLTQYF. The CDR3 DNA follows: TGTGCCCGAGGACACGTCCTAACCCAGTACTTC. The entire variable domain, with the rest obtained from reference TRBV25-1 and TRBJ2-5, is as follows: EADIYQTPRYLVIGTGKKITLECSQTMGHDKMYWYQQDPGMELHLIHYSYGVNSTEKGDLSSESTVSRIRTEHFPLTLESARPSHTSQYLCARGHVLTQYFGPGTRLLVL.

The chain joins TRBV6-1 to TRBJ2-7; a possible D gene is TRBD1 (5 bases). Germline V gene data show CDR1 as MNHNS and CDR2 as SASEGT. The CDR3 length is 14 residues. With 5 bases removed from V and 3 bases from J, the gap between germline ends came to 14 bases. The CDR3 sequence is CASSQVDRIYEQYF. CDR3 coding DNA: TGTGCCAGCAGTCAGGTTGACAGAATCTACGAGCAGTACTTC.

This rearrangement joins TRBV5-4 to TRBJ1-1; D uncertain. V shed 0 bases and J shed 5 bases, with 14 bases lying between them. This CDR3 comprises 15 residues. Germline-derived CDR1 and CDR2 are SGHNT and YYREEE (reference sequence). CDR3 sequence reads: CASSLGRGRETEAFF. The CDR3, as DNA: TGTGCCAGCAGCTTGGGTAGAGGCCGAGAGACTGAAGCTTTCTTT.

The rearrangement links TRBV10-3 to TRBJ2-3, with 7 bases aligning to TRBD2. This CDR3 spans 15 amino acids. Germline V gene lookup returns CDR1 ENHRY and CDR2 SYGVKD. Trimming cost V 8 bases and J 5 bases; bases outside gene matches: 13. The CDR3 spells CAIGGIGLVRDTQYF. In DNA form, the CDR3 reads TGTGCCATCGGCGGAATTGGACTAGTCCGAGATACGCAGTATTTT.

This clonotype was found a few times. The V and J genes are TRBV25-1 and TRBJ2-3; perhaps TRBD1 as D (5 bases). The germline V and J ends were trimmed by 3 bases and 4 bases, with 11 bases remaining between them. The germline gives CDR1 MGHDK, CDR2 SYGVNS. The CDR3 length is 14 residues. DNA for the CDR3: TGTGCCAGCAGTGATCCCCAGGGCTCAGATACGCAGTATTTT. It yields the protein CASSDPQGSDTQYF.

The rearrangement joins TRBV20-1 to TRBJ2-5; D call uncertain. Germline values: CDR1 DFQATT, CDR2 SNEGSKA (reference sequence). Between the trimmed V and J ends, which lost 6 bases and 4 bases, there was a span of 12 bases. CDR3 length: 12 amino acids. In DNA, the CDR3 is TGCAGTGCAGGGCCAGCAGGAGAGACCCAGTACTTC. This encodes CSAGPAGETQYF.

This clonotype was detected only a few times. The chain is built from TRBV19 and TRBJ1-2, with D possibly being TRBD1 (5 bases). This CDR3 comprises 13 residues. V gave up 6 bases and J gave up 4 bases, with 12 bases separating them. From germline, CDR1 is LNHDA and CDR2 SQIVND (reference sequence). Written as DNA, the CDR3 is TGTGCCAGTAGCTACAGGACGATCTATGGCTACACCTTC. As protein: CASSYRTIYGYTF.

The DNA for the CDR3 is TGTGCCAGCACCGCAGGGGAAGGTCAGCCCCAGCATTTT. As protein: CASTAGEGQPQHF. This sequence joins TRBV7-9 and TRBJ1-5; tentatively, D is TRBD1 (6 bases). This CDR3 is 13 amino acids long. The germline V gene has CDR1 SEHNR and CDR2 FQNEAQ (reference sequence). Trimming took off 7 bases at V and 6 bases at J, with 13 bases between the two ends.

The chain combines TRBV6-5 with TRBJ2-3; D tentatively reads TRBD1 or TRBD2 (5 bases each). This CDR3 spans 15 amino acids. Germline V CDR1 and CDR2: MNHEY, SVGAGI. Trimming shortened V by 2 bases and J by 1 base, and 10 bases separated the two germline ends. CDR3 DNA: TGTGCCAGCAGTTACGGGCGAGGGGGCACAGATACGCAGTATTTT. It translates to CASSYGRGGTDTQYF.

V is TRBV5-4 and J is TRBJ1-1, with D perhaps TRBD1 (5 bases). Germline CDR1 reads SGHNT; CDR2 reads YYREEE (reference sequence). The CDR3 runs 16 residues. Trimming shortened V by 0 bases and J by 1 base, and 13 bases separated the two germline ends. The CDR3 is CASSLGGEGGNTEAFF. As DNA, the CDR3 is TGTGCCAGCAGCTTGGGGGGGGAGGGTGGGAACACTGAAGCTTTCTTT.

The rearrangement joins TRBV20-1 to TRBJ2-7, with 10 bases lining up with TRBD2. Germline CDR1 and CDR2: DFQATT and SNEGSKA (reference sequence). V shed 4 bases and J 0 bases; nucleotides not matched to a gene: 6. The CDR3 length is 15 residues. CDR3 DNA sequence: TGCAGTGCTAATTCCGGGACTAGCGACTCCTACGAGCAGTACTTC. It encodes CSANSGTSDSYEQYF.